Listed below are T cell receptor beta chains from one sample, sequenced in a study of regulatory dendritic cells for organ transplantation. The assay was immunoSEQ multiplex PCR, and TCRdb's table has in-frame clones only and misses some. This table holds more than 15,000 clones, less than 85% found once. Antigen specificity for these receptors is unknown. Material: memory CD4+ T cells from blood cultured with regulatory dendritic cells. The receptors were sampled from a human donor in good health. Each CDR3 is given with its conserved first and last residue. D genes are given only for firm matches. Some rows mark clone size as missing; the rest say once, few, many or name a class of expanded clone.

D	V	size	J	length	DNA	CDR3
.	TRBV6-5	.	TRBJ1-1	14	TGTGCCAGCAATATGGACTTCAGGGGCACTGAAGCTTTCTTT	CASNMDFRGTEAFF
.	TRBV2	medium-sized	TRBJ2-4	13	TGTGCCAGTGGAGGGCTAGCCAAAAACATTCAGTACTTC	CASGGLAKNIQYF
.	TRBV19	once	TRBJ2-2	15	TGTGCCAGTAAGACCCCGGGGAAGGCCACCGGGGAGCTGTTTTTT	CASKTPGKATGELFF
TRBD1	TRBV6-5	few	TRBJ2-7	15	TGTGCCAGCAGTTCAGCCGGGACAGGGTACGACGAGCAGTACTTC	CASSSAGTGYDEQYF
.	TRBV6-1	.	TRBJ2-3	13	TGTGCCAGCACCCCCCGCGTCGCAGATACGCAGTATTTT	CASTPRVADTQYF
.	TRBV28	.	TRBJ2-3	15	TGTGCCAGCAGTTTACCCTCGATGCTCACAGATACGCAGTATTTT	CASSLPSMLTDTQYF
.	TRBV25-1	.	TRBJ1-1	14	TGTGCCAGCAGTGGATGGGGCGAGTATGGTGAAGCTTTCTTT	CASSGWGEYGEAFF
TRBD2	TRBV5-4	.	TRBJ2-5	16	TGTGCCAGCAGCCCCTCTGGCGGGGGGGTCCAAGAGACCCAGTACTTC	CASSPSGGGVQETQYF
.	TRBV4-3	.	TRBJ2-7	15	TGCGCCAGCAGCCAAATGCAGGATAGCTCCTACGAGCAGTACTTC	CASSQMQDSSYEQYF
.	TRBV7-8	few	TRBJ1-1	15	TGTGCCAGCAGCTTATTTCCAGGCCTACCCACCGAAGCTTTCTTT	CASSLFPGLPTEAFF
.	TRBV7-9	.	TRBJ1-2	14	TGTGCCAGCAGCTTAGCCGGCGGTCAGGAGGGCTACACCTTC	CASSLAGGQEGYTF
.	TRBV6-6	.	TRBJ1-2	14	TGTGCCAGCAGCCGCGGCGGTCCTAACTATGGCTACACCTTC	CASSRGGPNYGYTF
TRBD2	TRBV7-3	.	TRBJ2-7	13	TGTGCCAGCAGCCCCGCGGGGGGGTACGAGCAGTACTTC	CASSPAGGYEQYF
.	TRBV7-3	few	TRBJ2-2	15	TGTGCCAGCAGCCCCTCGGGGGATCGTGCCGGGGAGCTGTTTTTT	CASSPSGDRAGELFF
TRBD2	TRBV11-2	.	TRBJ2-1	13	TGTGCCAGCAGCTTAGATGGGGCGGGAGGGCCGATCTTC	CASSLDGAGGPIF
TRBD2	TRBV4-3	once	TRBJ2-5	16	TGCGCCAGCAGCCAACTCGATAGCGGGGGGCAAGAGACCCAGTACTTC	CASSQLDSGGQETQYF
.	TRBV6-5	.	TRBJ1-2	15	TGTGCCAGCAGTTATCGCAGGGGAGGAGAGGGTGGCTACACCTTC	CASSYRRGGEGGYTF
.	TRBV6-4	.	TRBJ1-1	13	TGTGCCAGCAGTGTGGGCAGGGATACTGAAGCTTTCTTT	CASSVGRDTEAFF
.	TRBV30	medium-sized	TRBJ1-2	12	TGTGCCTGGAGTATCACAGAGGAGGGCTACACCTTC	CAWSITEEGYTF
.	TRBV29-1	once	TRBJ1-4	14	TGCAGCGTTGGCCTAGGGGGAACTAATGAAAAACTGTTTTTT	CSVGLGGTNEKLFF
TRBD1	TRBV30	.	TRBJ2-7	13	TGTGCCTGGGGGACAGGGGGCCTCTACGAGCAGTACTTC	CAWGTGGLYEQYF
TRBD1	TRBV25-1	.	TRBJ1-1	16	TGTGCCAGCAGCCCGCACGGACAGGGAATGAACACTGAAGCTTTCTTT	CASSPHGQGMNTEAFF
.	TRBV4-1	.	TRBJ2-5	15	TGCGCCAGCAGTCTAGGGGGGGCCCACCAAGAGACCCAGTACTTC	CASSLGGAHQETQYF
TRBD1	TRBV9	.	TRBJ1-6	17	TGTGCCAGCAGCGTAGTCGGGGACAGGGTCTCTAATTCACCCCTCCACTTT	CASSVVGDRVSNSPLHF
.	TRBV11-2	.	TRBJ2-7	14	TGTGCCAGCAGCTGGACACGGGCCACCTACGAGCAGTACTTC	CASSWTRATYEQYF
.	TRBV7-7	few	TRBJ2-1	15	TGTGCTAGCAGCTTAGACTCTAACTCCTACAATGAGCAGTTCTTC	CASSLDSNSYNEQFF
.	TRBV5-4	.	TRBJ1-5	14	TGTGCCAGCAGCTTGGTAGGGAGCAATCAGCCCCAGCATTTT	CASSLVGSNQPQHF
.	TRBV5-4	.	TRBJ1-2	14	TGTGCCAGCAGCTTGGACAGGGTTAACTATGGCTACACCTTC	CASSLDRVNYGYTF
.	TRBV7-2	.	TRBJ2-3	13	TGTGCCAGCAGCTTGAGCCCCACAGATACGCAGTATTTT	CASSLSPTDTQYF
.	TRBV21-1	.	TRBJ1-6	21	TGTGCCAGCAGCAAAGACGTGGCTGAGCGGGGACAGGATATGCGGAACTCACCCCTCCACTTT	CASSKDVAERGQDMRNSPLHF
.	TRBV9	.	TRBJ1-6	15	TGTGCCAGCAGCGTAGACGAGACAGTCAACTCACCCCTCCACTTT	CASSVDETVNSPLHF
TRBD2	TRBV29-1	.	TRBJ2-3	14	TGCAGCGTTGAATTGGGCGGGAGAGTGGATACGCAGTATTTT	CSVELGGRVDTQYF
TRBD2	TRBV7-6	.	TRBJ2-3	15	TGTGCCAGCAGCCCCCGGACTAGCTTTTACAATACGCAGTATTTT	CASSPRTSFYNTQYF
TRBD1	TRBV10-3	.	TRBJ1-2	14	TGTGCCATCAGTCGGACAGGGGCTGGATATGGCTACACCTTC	CAISRTGAGYGYTF
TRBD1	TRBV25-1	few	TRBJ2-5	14	TGTGCCAGCAGCCGAGACAGGGGCCAAGAGACCCAGTACTTC	CASSRDRGQETQYF
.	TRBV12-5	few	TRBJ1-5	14	TGTGCTAGTGTGGTTGGGTTCGGCAATCAGCCCCAGCATTTT	CASVVGFGNQPQHF
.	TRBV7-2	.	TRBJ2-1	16	TGTGCCAGCAGCTTACGCCACGGGAGCTCCCACAATGAGCAGTTCTTC	CASSLRHGSSHNEQFF
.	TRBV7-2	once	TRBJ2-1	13	TGTGCCAGCAGCTTCCCCGTACGCCATGAGCAGTTCTTC	CASSFPVRHEQFF
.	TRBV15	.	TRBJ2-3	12	TGTGCCACCCGAAGGGGGGCAGATACGCAGTATTTT	CATRRGADTQYF
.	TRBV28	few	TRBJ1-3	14	TGTGCCAGCAGTTTCGGCAGAACTGGAAACACCATATATTTT	CASSFGRTGNTIYF
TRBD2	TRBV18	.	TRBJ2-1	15	TGTGCCAGCTCGTCGGGACTAGGGATTAGCGATGAGCAGTTCTTC	CASSSGLGISDEQFF
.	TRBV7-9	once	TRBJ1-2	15	TGTGCCAGCAGCCAAGAGGGGAGGTCTAACTATGGCTACACCTTC	CASSQEGRSNYGYTF
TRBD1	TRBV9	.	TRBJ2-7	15	TGTGCCAGCAGCGCCGAGACAGGGGCGACCTACGAGCAGTACTTC	CASSAETGATYEQYF
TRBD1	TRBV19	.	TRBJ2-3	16	TGTGCCAGTAGTATATTTGGGACAGGGAAGGCAGATACGCAGTATTTT	CASSIFGTGKADTQYF
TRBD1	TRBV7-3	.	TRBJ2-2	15	TGTGCCAGCAGCGGACAGGGCATGGGCACCGGGGAGCTGTTTTTT	CASSGQGMGTGELFF
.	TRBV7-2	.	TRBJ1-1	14	TGTGCCAGCAGCTTCTCGGCGGCGGGCACTGAAGCTTTCTTT	CASSFSAAGTEAFF
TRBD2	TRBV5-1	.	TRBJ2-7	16	TGCGCCAGCAGCCTCCCCCCGACTAGCGACTCCTACGAGCAGTACTTC	CASSLPPTSDSYEQYF
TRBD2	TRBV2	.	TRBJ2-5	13	TGTGCCAGCAAGCGGGGATACCAAGAGACCCAGTACTTC	CASKRGYQETQYF
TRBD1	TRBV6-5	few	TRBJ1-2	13	TGTGCCAGCAGTTACCAGGGGGCTCTTGGCTACACCTTC	CASSYQGALGYTF
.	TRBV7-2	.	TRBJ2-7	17	TGTGCCAGCAGCTTAGTTGTTCGGCAGGGGTTGATCTACGAGCAGTACTTC	CASSLVVRQGLIYEQYF
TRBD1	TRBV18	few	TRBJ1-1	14	TGTGCCAGCTCAGAAGAGACAGGGTTGACTGAAGCTTTCTTT	CASSEETGLTEAFF
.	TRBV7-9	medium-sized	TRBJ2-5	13	TGTGCCAGCAGCTTAGGAGTATCGGAGACCCAGTACTTC	CASSLGVSETQYF
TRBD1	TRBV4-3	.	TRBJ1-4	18	TGCGCCAGCAGCCAATCCTTCGGACAGGCTGCAACTAATGAAAAACTGTTTTTT	CASSQSFGQAATNEKLFF
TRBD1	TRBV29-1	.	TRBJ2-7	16	TGCAGCGTAGCTGGGACAGAGTTTTTTCAACCCTACGAGCAGTACTTC	CSVAGTEFFQPYEQYF
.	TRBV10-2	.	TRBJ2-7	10	TGCGCCAGCGGCAATTACGAGCAGTACTTC	CASGNYEQYF
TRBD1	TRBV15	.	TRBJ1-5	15	TGTGCCACCAGCAGAGATAGGGAAGGGGGCCAGCCCCAGCATTTT	CATSRDREGGQPQHF
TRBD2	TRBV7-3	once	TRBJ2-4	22	TGTGCCAGCAGCTTAACCCCTCCTTTAGCGGGAGGCCGCCTAGGGGGGGAAAACATTCAGTACTTC	CASSLTPPLAGGRLGGENIQYF